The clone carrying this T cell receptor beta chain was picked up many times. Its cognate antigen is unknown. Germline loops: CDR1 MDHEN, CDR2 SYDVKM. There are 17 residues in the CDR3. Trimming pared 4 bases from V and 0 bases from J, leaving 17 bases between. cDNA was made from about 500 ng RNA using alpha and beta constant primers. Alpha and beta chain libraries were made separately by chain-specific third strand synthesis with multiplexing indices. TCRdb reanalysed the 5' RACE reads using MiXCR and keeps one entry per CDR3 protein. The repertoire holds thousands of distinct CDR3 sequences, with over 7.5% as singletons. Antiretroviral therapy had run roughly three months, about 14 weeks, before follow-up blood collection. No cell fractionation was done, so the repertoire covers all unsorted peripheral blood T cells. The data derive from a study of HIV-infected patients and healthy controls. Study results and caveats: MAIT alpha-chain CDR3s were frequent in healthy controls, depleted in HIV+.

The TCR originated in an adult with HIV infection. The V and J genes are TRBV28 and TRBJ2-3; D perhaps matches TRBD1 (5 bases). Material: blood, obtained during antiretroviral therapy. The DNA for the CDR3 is TGTGCCAGCAGTTCGGGCTTGGGGCACGCTAGCACAGATACGCAGTATTTT. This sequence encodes CASSSGLGHASTDTQYF.